This TCR beta chain was recorded in a study of beta chain features in type 1 diabetes. Study-wide results and limits: TCRB CDR3 length was moderately but significantly reduced in all four CD4+ subsets of Type 1 diabetes patients.

Germline V CDR1 and CDR2: SNHLY, FYNNEI. CDR3 length: 14 amino acids. V lost 2 bases to trimming and J lost 0 bases, with 5 bases between them. This clone was detected only a few times. The antigen is not known. Investigators reverse transcribed all isolated RNA, so they sequenced expressed TCRB transcripts. Libraries were prepared by immunoSEQ multiplex PCR; TCRdb keeps only in-frame clonotypes and omits some of them. Among about 700,000 clones listed, about an eighth were seen once. The receptor's source is a man between 18 and 35 years old with type 1 diabetes. The chain uses TRBV2 and TRBJ1-5; no definite D call. The source material was naive CD4+ T cells from blood. CDR3 loop: CASSELLSNQPQHF. CDR3 nucleotide sequence: TGTGCCAGCAGTGAACTCCTTAGCAATCAGCCCCAGCATTTT.